The rows below give T cell receptor beta chains drawn from one sample of a study of blood T cell repertoires in COVID-19. Profiling relied on immunoSEQ multiplex PCR, and the TCRdb table lists in-frame clones only, not all of them. The sample lists around 200,000 clones, 87% occurring once. The sequencing sample was made of peripheral blood. Receptors were obtained from a woman under 30 who had recovered from COVID-19. Both conserved end residues are part of each CDR3. D genes are given only for firm matches. Rows give clone size only sometimes, using once, few, many, or a class for an expanded clone.

CDR3nt,CDR3aa,j_gene,abundance,d_gene,v_gene
TGTGCCAGCAGCTTATTTGCGATCGAGCAGTACTTC,CASSLFAIEQYF,TRBJ2-7,-,-,TRBV11-2
TGTGCCAGCCGCCCCGAGGGAGGGAACCCAAACACCATATATTTT,CASRPEGGNPNTIYF,TRBJ1-3,-,-,TRBV27
TGTGCCAGCAACAAGGGAGACGAGACCCAGTACTTC,CASNKGDETQYF,TRBJ2-5,-,-,TRBV12-3/TRBV12-4
TGTGCCAGCAGTTATGCAGGGGCACAGGAGCAGTTCTTC,CASSYAGAQEQFF,TRBJ2-1,-,-,TRBV6-5
TGTGCCAGCAGCTTCTCTCTAGGAGCCTACGAGCAGTACTTC,CASSFSLGAYEQYF,TRBJ2-7,-,-,TRBV7-9
TGTGCCAGCAGCGCTAGCGGGACGTCCTACAATGAGCAGTTCTTC,CASSASGTSYNEQFF,TRBJ2-1,-,TRBD2,TRBV9
TGTGCCAGCAGCATGGACAGGGGAACCTACGAGCAGTACTTC,CASSMDRGTYEQYF,TRBJ2-7,-,TRBD1,TRBV5-5
TGTGCCAGCAGCCTGACGGAGTCAACCTACGAGCAGTACTTC,CASSLTESTYEQYF,TRBJ2-7,-,-,TRBV7-2
TGTGCCAGCAGCTTGGCCGCGGGAGGTAAGAACACTGAAGCTTTCTTT,CASSLAAGGKNTEAFF,TRBJ1-1,-,-,TRBV5-6
TGCGCCAGCAGCTTGGCCGACAGGGCTCGTGAAAAACTGTTTTTT,CASSLADRAREKLFF,TRBJ1-4,-,TRBD1,TRBV5-1
TGTGCCAGCAGCTTAGGCCTAAGCGACAGGATTTATGGCTACACCTTC,CASSLGLSDRIYGYTF,TRBJ1-2,-,-,TRBV13
TGTGCCAGCAGCTTCACTAGCGGGTACACCGGGGAGCTGTTTTTT,CASSFTSGYTGELFF,TRBJ2-2,-,TRBD2,TRBV5-4
TGTGCCAGCAGCCACACAGCCAGCTACGAGCAGTACTTC,CASSHTASYEQYF,TRBJ2-7,once,-,TRBV7-9
TGTGCCACCAGTGAGCGGGGCACTGATACGCAGTATTTT,CATSERGTDTQYF,TRBJ2-3,-,-,TRBV24-1
TGTGCCATCAAACACATCCCGGGGGATGAGCAGTTCTTC,CAIKHIPGDEQFF,TRBJ2-1,once,-,TRBV27
TGTGCCAGCTCACCACCGCAGTTCACAGGGACAAACACTGAAGCTTTCTTT,CASSPPQFTGTNTEAFF,TRBJ1-1,-,-,TRBV18
TGTGCCAGCAGGGCTACTAGGGGGACCTACAATGAGCAGTTCTTC,CASRATRGTYNEQFF,TRBJ2-1,-,-,TRBV6-5
TGTGCCAGCAGCTTCGGACAGGCCTACGAGCAGTACTTC,CASSFGQAYEQYF,TRBJ2-7,-,TRBD1,TRBV5-4
TGTGCCAGCAGCCAAGTTCGGGCGGGTTCACCCCTCCACTTT,CASSQVRAGSPLHF,TRBJ1-6,-,-,TRBV7-2
TGTGCCAGCAGCCAAGACGGGGGTGATAATTCACCCCTCCACTTT,CASSQDGGDNSPLHF,TRBJ1-6,few,-,TRBV14
TGTGCCAGCAGCTTCGAGCGGGCTACCTCCTACGAGCAGTACTTC,CASSFERATSYEQYF,TRBJ2-7,-,-,TRBV5-5
TGTGCCAGCAGCGTAGTGCCGTGGGACAGGAGCTCCTACGAGCAGTACTTC,CASSVVPWDRSSYEQYF,TRBJ2-7,-,TRBD1,TRBV9
TGTGCCAGAAGCTGCTCGGGGAGGGGCGGGGATGGCTACACCTTC,CARSCSGRGGDGYTF,TRBJ1-2,-,-,TRBV5-3
TGTGCCACCAGTGATACTGGGACTAGCGGGGAGTTTGAGCAGTTCTTC,CATSDTGTSGEFEQFF,TRBJ2-1,-,TRBD2,TRBV24-1
TGTGCCAGCAGCCAAGAGTCGTGGCAGGGGAATCAGCCCCAGCATTTT,CASSQESWQGNQPQHF,TRBJ1-5,-,-,TRBV4-2
TGTGCTAGTGGCCCCGGGACAGGGGGCAGAAACACCATATATTTT,CASGPGTGGRNTIYF,TRBJ1-3,-,TRBD1,TRBV12-5
TGTGCCAGCAGCAGGACAGGGAACACCGGGGAGCTGTTTTTT,CASSRTGNTGELFF,TRBJ2-2,-,TRBD1,TRBV11-1
TGTGCCAGCAGTTACTCGAGTCATGGCAATCAGCCCCAGCATTTT,CASSYSSHGNQPQHF,TRBJ1-5,-,-,TRBV6-5
TGTGCCAGTAGTGCTGGGACAGTCTATGGCTACACCTTC,CASSAGTVYGYTF,TRBJ1-2,-,TRBD1,TRBV19
TGTGCCAGCAGTCATCAGGACAGATCCTACAATGAGCAGTTCTTC,CASSHQDRSYNEQFF,TRBJ2-1,-,-,TRBV6-2/TRBV6-3
TGTGCCATCAGTGTGGGCGTCGGGAACACTGAAGCTTTCTTT,CAISVGVGNTEAFF,TRBJ1-1,-,-,TRBV10-3
TGTGCCAGCTCACCACTGCGGAATTATCAGCCCCAGCATTTT,CASSPLRNYQPQHF,TRBJ1-5,-,-,TRBV18
TGTGCCAGCAGCTTCGGACTAGCGGGAGTAGGGGAGCAGTTCTTC,CASSFGLAGVGEQFF,TRBJ2-1,few,TRBD2,TRBV5-8
TGTGCCAGCAGCTTACTGGGGGGGCCCCAGCATTTT,CASSLLGGPQHF,TRBJ1-5,-,-,TRBV13
TGTGCCAGCAGTGAAAGACTCGTCGTCCCCGGGGAGCTGTTTTTT,CASSERLVVPGELFF,TRBJ2-2,-,-,TRBV2
TGTGCCTTGGACAGGTTAAATTCACCCCTCCACTTT,CALDRLNSPLHF,TRBJ1-6,-,TRBD1,TRBV30